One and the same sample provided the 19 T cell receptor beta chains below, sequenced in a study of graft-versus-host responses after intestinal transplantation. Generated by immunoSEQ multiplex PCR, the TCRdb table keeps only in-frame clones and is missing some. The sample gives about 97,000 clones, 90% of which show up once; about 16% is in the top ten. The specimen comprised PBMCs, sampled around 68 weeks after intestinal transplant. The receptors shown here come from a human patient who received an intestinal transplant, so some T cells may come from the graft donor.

The CDR3 coding sequence is TGTGCCAGTAGTGATGGAGGACTAGCGGGGTCCCTCACAGATACGCAGTATTTT. Its protein product is CASSDGGLAGSLTDTQYF. The chain combines TRBV19 with TRBJ2-3, with 12 bases matching TRBD2. CDR1 LNHDA and CDR2 SQIVND come from the germline V gene (reference sequence). There are 18 residues in the CDR3. Unmatched junction bases numbered 11, after V lost 5 bases and J lost 2 bases.

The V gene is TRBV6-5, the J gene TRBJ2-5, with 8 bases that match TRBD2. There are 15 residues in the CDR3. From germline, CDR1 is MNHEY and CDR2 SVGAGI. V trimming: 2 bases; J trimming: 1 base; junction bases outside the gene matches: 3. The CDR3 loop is CASSYGGGTQETQYF. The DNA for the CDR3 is TGTGCCAGCAGTTACGGCGGGGGGACCCAAGAGACCCAGTACTTC.

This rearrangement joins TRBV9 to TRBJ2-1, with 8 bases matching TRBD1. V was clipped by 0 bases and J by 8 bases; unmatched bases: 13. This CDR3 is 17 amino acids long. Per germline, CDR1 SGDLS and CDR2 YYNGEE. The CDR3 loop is CASSVAPDRASHDEQFF. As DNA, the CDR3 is TGTGCCAGCAGCGTAGCCCCGGACAGGGCGTCCCACGATGAGCAGTTCTTC.

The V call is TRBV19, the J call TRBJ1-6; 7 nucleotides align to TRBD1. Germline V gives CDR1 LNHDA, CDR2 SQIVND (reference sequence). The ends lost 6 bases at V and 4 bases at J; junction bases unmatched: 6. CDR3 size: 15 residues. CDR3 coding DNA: TGTGCCAGTAGCCCCGGGACAGCATATAATTCACCCCTCCACTTT. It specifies CASSPGTAYNSPLHF.

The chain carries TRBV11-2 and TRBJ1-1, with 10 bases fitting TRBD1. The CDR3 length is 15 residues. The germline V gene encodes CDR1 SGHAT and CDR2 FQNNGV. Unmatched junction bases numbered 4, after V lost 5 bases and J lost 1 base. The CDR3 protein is CASSPWTGGNTEAFF. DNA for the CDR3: TGTGCCAGCAGCCCCTGGACAGGGGGGAACACTGAAGCTTTCTTT.

Here the CDR3 reads CASSETGPYGYTF. The CDR3 region has the DNA TGTGCCAGCAGCGAGACAGGCCCTTATGGCTACACCTTC. The chain is built from TRBV5-6 and TRBJ1-2; D perhaps matches TRBD1 (6 bases). The V gene lost 4 bases and the J gene lost 5 bases, with 12 bases spanning the gap. The CDR3 runs to 13 residues. Germline loops: CDR1 SGHDT, CDR2 YYEEEE.

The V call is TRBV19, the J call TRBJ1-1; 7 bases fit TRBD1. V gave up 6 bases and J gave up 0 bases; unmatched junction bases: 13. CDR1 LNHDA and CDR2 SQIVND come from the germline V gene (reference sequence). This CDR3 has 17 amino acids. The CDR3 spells CASSPHRDSSMNTEAFF. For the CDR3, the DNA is TGTGCCAGTAGCCCCCATCGGGACAGCTCCATGAACACTGAAGCTTTCTTT.

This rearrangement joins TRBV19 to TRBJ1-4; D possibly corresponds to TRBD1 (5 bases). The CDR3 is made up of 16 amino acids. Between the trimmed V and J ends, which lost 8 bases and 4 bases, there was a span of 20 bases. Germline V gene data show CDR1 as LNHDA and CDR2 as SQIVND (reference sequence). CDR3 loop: CASLSLSGASNEKLFF. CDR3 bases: TGTGCCAGTCTTAGTCTGTCCGGGGCCAGTAATGAAAAACTGTTTTTT.

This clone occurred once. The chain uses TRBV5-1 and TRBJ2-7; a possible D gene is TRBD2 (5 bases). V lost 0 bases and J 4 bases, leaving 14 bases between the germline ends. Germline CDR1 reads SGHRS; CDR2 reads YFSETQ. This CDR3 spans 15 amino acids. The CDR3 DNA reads TGCGCCAGCAGCTTGGTACCCGGGCCGGGGTACGAGCAGTACTTC. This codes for CASSLVPGPGYEQYF.

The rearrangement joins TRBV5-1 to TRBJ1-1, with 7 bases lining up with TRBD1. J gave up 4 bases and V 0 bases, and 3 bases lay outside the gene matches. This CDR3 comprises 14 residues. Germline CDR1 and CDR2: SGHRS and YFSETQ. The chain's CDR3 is CASSLGSGGTEAFF. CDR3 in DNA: TGCGCCAGCAGCTTGGGGTCAGGGGGCACTGAAGCTTTCTTT.

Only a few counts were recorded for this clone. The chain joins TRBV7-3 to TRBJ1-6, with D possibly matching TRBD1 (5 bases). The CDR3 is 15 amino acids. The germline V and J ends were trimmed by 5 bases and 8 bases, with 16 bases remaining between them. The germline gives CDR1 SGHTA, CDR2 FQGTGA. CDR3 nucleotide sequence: TGTGCCAGCAGCGAATGGTGGACAAACTATTCACCCCTCCACTTT. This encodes CASSEWWTNYSPLHF.

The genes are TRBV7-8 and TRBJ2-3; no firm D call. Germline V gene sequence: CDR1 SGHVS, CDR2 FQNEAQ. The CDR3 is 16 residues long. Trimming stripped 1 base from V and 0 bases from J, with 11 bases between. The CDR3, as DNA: TGTGCCAGCAGCTTAGTTGTTGTGACTAGCACAGATACGCAGTATTTT. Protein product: CASSLVVVTSTDTQYF.

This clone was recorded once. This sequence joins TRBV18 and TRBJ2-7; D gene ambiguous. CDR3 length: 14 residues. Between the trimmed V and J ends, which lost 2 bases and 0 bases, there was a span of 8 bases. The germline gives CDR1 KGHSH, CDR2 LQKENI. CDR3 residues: CASSPLAPSYEQYF. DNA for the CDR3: TGTGCCAGCTCACCATTAGCACCCTCCTACGAGCAGTACTTC.

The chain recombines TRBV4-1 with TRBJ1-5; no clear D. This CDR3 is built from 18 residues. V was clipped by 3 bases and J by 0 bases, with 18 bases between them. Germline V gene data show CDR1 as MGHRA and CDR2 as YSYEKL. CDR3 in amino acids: CASSHPPRVGHSNQPQHF. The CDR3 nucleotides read TGCGCCAGCAGCCACCCCCCCCGAGTCGGGCATAGCAATCAGCCCCAGCATTTT.

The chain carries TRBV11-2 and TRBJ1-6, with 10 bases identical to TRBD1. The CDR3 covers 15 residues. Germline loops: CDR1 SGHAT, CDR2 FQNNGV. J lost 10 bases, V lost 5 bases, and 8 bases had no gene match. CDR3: CASSRRQGAGSPLHF. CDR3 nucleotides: TGTGCCAGCAGCAGACGACAGGGGGCTGGCTCACCCCTCCACTTT.

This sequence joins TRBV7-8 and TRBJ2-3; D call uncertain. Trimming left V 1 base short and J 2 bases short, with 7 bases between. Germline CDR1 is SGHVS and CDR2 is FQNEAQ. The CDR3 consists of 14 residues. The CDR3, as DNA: TGTGCCAGCAGCTTAGATCCGCACACAGATACGCAGTATTTT. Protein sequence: CASSLDPHTDTQYF.

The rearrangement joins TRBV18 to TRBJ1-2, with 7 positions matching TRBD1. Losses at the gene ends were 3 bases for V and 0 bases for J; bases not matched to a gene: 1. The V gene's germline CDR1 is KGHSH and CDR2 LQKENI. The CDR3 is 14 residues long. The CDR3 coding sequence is TGTGCCAGCTCACCGGGACAGTCTAACTATGGCTACACCTTC. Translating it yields CASSPGQSNYGYTF. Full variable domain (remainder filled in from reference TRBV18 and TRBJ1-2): NAGVMQNPRHLVRRRGQEARLRCSPMKGHSHVYWYRQLPEEGLKFMVYLQKENIIDESGMPKERFSAEFPKEGPSILRIQQVVRGDSAAYFCASSPGQSNYGYTFGSGTRLTVV.

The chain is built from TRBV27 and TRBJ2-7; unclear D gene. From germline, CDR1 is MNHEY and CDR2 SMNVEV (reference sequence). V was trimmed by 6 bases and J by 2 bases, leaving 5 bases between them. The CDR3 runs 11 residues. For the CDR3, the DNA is TGTGCCAGCAGCACCCCCTACGAGCAGTACTTC. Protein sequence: CASSTPYEQYF.

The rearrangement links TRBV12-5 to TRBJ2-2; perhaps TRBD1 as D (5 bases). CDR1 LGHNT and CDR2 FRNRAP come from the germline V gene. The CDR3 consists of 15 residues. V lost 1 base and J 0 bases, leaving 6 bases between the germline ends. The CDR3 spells CASGLGQTNTGELFF. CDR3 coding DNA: TGTGCTAGTGGTTTGGGACAGACGAACACCGGGGAGCTGTTTTTT.